This note documents a single T cell receptor (beta chain) sequence. These data belong to a study of cytomegalovirus exposure and HLA in healthy donors. Both 60 Vbeta primers and 13 Jbeta primers went into the PCR. Method: immunoSEQ multiplex PCR; TCRdb's copy keeps in-frame clones and lacks some. The repertoire holds approximately 140,000 clones, with approximately 71% as singletons. Germline CDR1 is MNHNS and CDR2 is SASEGT. V lost 5 bases, J lost 6 bases, and 8 bases lay in between. This CDR3 spans 11 amino acids. Sequencing was done on a sample of PBMCs. This TCR derives from a man aged 35-49 years in good health and CMV-seronegative. This chain connects TRBV6-1 to TRBJ2-7, with a possible D match to TRBD1 (5 bases). CDR3: CASSSQGEQYF. The CDR3 region has the DNA TGTGCCAGCAGTTCCCAGGGCGAGCAGTACTTC.